This T cell receptor beta chain was sequenced in a study of cytomegalovirus exposure and HLA in healthy donors (dated by TCRdb to 2016 to 2017). Notes on the research overall: In an earlier analysis of roughly 500 of the donors, around 300 Gb of sequence data and 95 million to 130 million unique TCR beta sequences from roughly 190 million T cells were reported. An earlier analysis of more than 450 of the donors used high-throughput TCR beta sequencing to judge whether each TCR beta V gene segment behaved as functional or pseudogenic. A later analysis re-examined previously published TCR beta repertoires from roughly 650 donors and added high-resolution HLA genotyping to investigate patterns of TCR occurrence. Of the 350 to 450 genotyped donors, roughly 85% fell in the genetic ancestry cluster associated with self-reported Caucasian donors. Because of strong linkage in the cohort, roughly five DR-DQ haplotypes were treated as single units for association and clustering. Using immunosequencing, the study profiled T cell repertoires from fewer than 700 subjects and related those repertoires to cytomegalovirus serostatus. The later analysis used no new phenotypic data to find candidate immune exposures, relying instead on TCR beta sequences and their occurrence across donors. Class I and class II HLA loci were covered by the typing at four-digit resolution. High-throughput TCR immunosequencing, statistical association of individual TCRs with disease status, and machine learning were combined to predict cytomegalovirus infection status. Across about 370 genotyped donors of the cohort, an average of about 240,000 unique TCR beta nucleotide sequences per donor were sequenced, and roughly 18% of those sequences were non-productive. Donor age, sex, ethnicity and CMV serostatus were collected together with the repertoire data. Genome-wide SNP genotypes for about 65% of the roughly 670 donors were used in a later genetic analysis, which treated that subset as a discovery cohort. A separate validation cohort of more than 100 different subjects was used in addition to the approximately 610-subject first cohort. The study aimed to test whether cataloging public T cell receptors could reveal signatures of past pathogen exposure. All discovery cohort repertoires had been generated on a single sequencing platform. Typing coverage differed by locus: A, B, C, DRB1 and DQB1 were typed in roughly 620-630 donors, DQA1 in about 550, DPA1 in some 610, and DPB1 in just under 490. An early release that covered around 590 HLA-typed donors contained approximately 300 gigabases of sequencing data and approximately 85 million unique TCR sequences. The study at large found these results: According to a later analysis, most CMV-associated TCR beta chains appeared to be HLA-restricted, and the HLA associations seemed to be driven largely by CMV exposure. This cohort had only TCR beta chains sequenced, and the lack of alpha or paired-chain data limited which features could be detected. A later analysis found that TCR association rates varied across HLA loci, with DRB1 alleles showing the most associated TCRs and HLA-C alleles the fewest. The classifier was reported to diagnose cytomegalovirus status with high specificity and sensitivity in both the original cohort and the validation cohort. The authors suggested that the approach could potentially be generalized to other disease states and immunological phenotypes. According to a later genetic analysis, donors in an Asian-associated ancestry cluster had fewer N-insertions in productive TCRs than the approximately 670-donor mean. A later analysis associated 16,951 TCR beta sequences with specific HLA alleles at a false discovery rate of 0.05. In vitro tests confirmed that a few of the cytomegalovirus-associated TCR beta chains recognize cytomegalovirus antigens. An earlier analysis of 587 of the donors showed that most TCR beta V segments appeared in productive rearrangements either about 87% or about 30% of the time, which broadly matched IMGT annotations. When HLA alleles, especially DR and DQ, strongly co-occurred, attributing TCR associations to individual alleles was difficult. Immune exposure information for the cohort was limited to CMV serostatus. A cluster of highly shared sequence variants was judged likely to be a technical artifact of the sequencing pipeline. In a later analysis, several top co-occurrence clusters were reported to appear linked to parvovirus B19, influenza, CMV and Epstein-Barr virus. Some IMGT-functional V segments, including TRBV6-2 and TRBV6-3, could not be distinguished by the 87-base-pair reads and were therefore excluded. In a later genetic analysis, a missense DCLRE1C variant was associated with V-gene and J-gene trimming of TCR beta chains, and the association was replicated in an independent cohort. Because some donors lacked HLA typing at each locus, the association tests relied only on the typed subset. Correlated functional status among segregating V segments might be attributable to linkage disequilibrium, but an unknown experimental factor could not be ruled out. Because counts were too low, 15 to 20 rarely observed V segments, including chromosome 9 orphons, were left out of the earlier analysis of about 500 of the donors. A further reported finding was that TCR beta sequences accurately predicted the HLA-A and HLA-B alleles for most subjects in the first cohort. A total of some 180 TCR beta chains were listed by the study as associated with cytomegalovirus. Presence/absence analyses assumed roughly uniform sequencing depth across donors, an assumption that may not hold. Most TCR sequences were seen in very few donors, while some public TCRs were found in many individuals. In a later analysis, HLA-associated TCR beta chains were found to be more clonally expanded and to have lower generation probabilities than equally common non-associated chains.

V loses 1 base at its end and J loses 6 bases; junction bases beyond the gene matches: 7. Based on the germline V gene, the CDR1 and CDR2 sequences are KGHSH and LQKENI. The CDR3 covers 16 residues, taking in both the cysteine and the phenylalanine. Only CDR3 DNA is held: 48 bases, read in frame from base 1. This clone was recorded only once. Its antigen is currently not known. Base qualities are missing; no much larger clone stands one base away. The cohort consisted of some 670 healthy bone marrow donors. At the time of sampling, all cohort members were nominally healthy, though unrecorded immune exposures were likely present. The donor tested CMV seropositive and was one of the 289 seropositive cohort members. A peripheral blood sample was provided by each donor, and peripheral blood mononuclear cells were used for TCR beta sequencing. Genomic DNA was extracted from the blood cell samples with the Qiagen DNeasy Blood Extraction Kit.

Library construction relied on the immunoSEQ multiplex PCR assay. A mixture of 60 forward primers for TCR Vbeta segments and 13 reverse primers for TCR Jbeta segments was used in the multiplex PCR. The CDR3 region of rearranged TCR beta genes was amplified from genomic DNA by a multiplex PCR assay. The amplified TCR beta libraries were sequenced on the Illumina HiSeq System as 87-base-pair reads. The authors' pipeline ran thus. A later analysis counted 65 million to 90 million unique TCR beta chains across the 650 to 700 repertoires, and roughly 10 million of these chains were shared by at least two donors. A nearest-neighbor algorithm error-corrected the raw reads and collapsed the reads into unique sequences, merging closely related sequences to remove PCR and sequencing errors. To assign V, D and J gene segments, CDR3 sequences were aligned to IMGT reference sequences. For a sequence to be retained, a match of at least six nucleotides to both a V gene segment and a J gene segment was required. A rearrangement counted as productive if the CDR3 had no stop codons and remained in frame with V and J, and every other rearrangement counted as non-productive. Following IMGT convention, CDR3 was defined as the stretch from the second conserved V-encoded cysteine to the conserved J-encoded phenylalanine. In an earlier analysis of approximately 500 of the donors, sequences lacking an unambiguous match to a single V gene segment were excluded. In an earlier analysis of around 590 of the donors, a V segment was called functional when productive rearrangements were above 56.7%, and segregating when the standard deviation between donors exceeded 5%. A statistical classification framework was developed to diagnose cytomegalovirus status using the catalog of TCR beta chain sequences. A later analysis assigned V and J genes by comparing TCR nucleotide sequences with IMGT/GENE-DB human TR gene sequences. In a later analysis, CDR3 sequences and most-parsimonious VDJ recombination scenarios were assigned using the TCRdist pipeline. In a later analysis, each TCR beta chain was defined by its CDR3 amino acid sequence together with its V-gene family, and reads lacking a unique V-gene family were excluded. A later analysis removed over 500 highly shared, low-generation-probability nucleotide sequences to deal with suspected cross-contamination and a sequencing artifact. A later analysis calculated a clonal expansion index for each public chain from normalized within-repertoire ranks of inferred template counts. Generation probabilities in a later analysis came from a VDJ recombination model fitted to out-of-frame rearrangements, and those results were checked against IGoR. In a later analysis, TCR-TCR, TCR-HLA and TCR-CMV co-occurrence was scored with hypergeometric tests, and a repertoire-size bias correction was applied to TCR pairs. A later analysis estimated false discovery rates by permuting HLA or CMV assignments 20 times. In a later analysis, co-occurring TCRs were grouped using DBSCAN, with TCRdist sequence similarity added in when clustering inside HLA-allele-positive subsets. For co-occurrence clustering, repertoires with fewer than 30,000 or more than 120,000 public chains were excluded, along with 5 or 6 repertoires with anomalous nucleotide sharing. The immuneACCESS repertoire file appears here via TCRdb, limited to in-frame rearrangements. These files lack a portion of the clones; in checked studies, under half of the deficit traces to unresolved V genes, and the cause of the others is not known. V and J calls plus clone size are reproduced from that table; the DNA served to infer D and trimming. The sample table shows approximately 61,000 clones, and approximately 72% are seen once. The top ten clones comprise 51% of the sample.

This sequence uses TRBV18 and TRBJ2-3, with 10 central nucleotides matching TRBD2. The sequence derives from a man in his fifties or sixties in good health and CMV-seropositive. The sequencing sample was made of PBMCs. The nucleotide sequence is TGTGCCAGCTCACCACTTCCTAGCGGGAGTGGGGATACGCAGTATTTT. This yields the protein CASSPLPSGSGDTQYF.